This is a list of T cell receptor beta chains from one sample in a study of cytomegalovirus exposure and HLA in healthy donors. Method: immunoSEQ multiplex PCR; TCRdb's copy keeps in-frame clones and lacks some. Found here are some 180,000 clones, around nine tenths of them singletons; the top ten hold 7.2%. Sequenced sample: PBMCs. Receptor source: a man aged 30-40 years in good health and CMV-seropositive. The CDR3 runs from the conserved cysteine through the conserved F or W. Fields, in order: D gene, J gene, V gene, CDR3 DNA, CDR3 protein. A D gene is named only where the DNA matches it firmly.

d_call: TRBD1
j_call: TRBJ2-5
v_call: TRBV9
cdr3_nt: TGTGCCAGCAGCTTCAGACAGGGGGCAAGAGAGACCCAGTACTTC
cdr3_aa: CASSFRQGARETQYF

d_call: .
j_call: TRBJ2-5
v_call: TRBV7-6
cdr3_nt: TGTGCCAGCGCCCCGGTCTCCGAGACCCAGTACTTC
cdr3_aa: CASAPVSETQYF

d_call: TRBD1
j_call: TRBJ2-7
v_call: TRBV18
cdr3_nt: TGTGCCAGCTCATCAACACACACGGCCCCCCTGGACAGGGCTTCCTACGAGCAGTACTTC
cdr3_aa: CASSSTHTAPLDRASYEQYF

d_call: .
j_call: TRBJ1-1
v_call: TRBV27
cdr3_nt: TGTGCCAGCTGGCTCAGTTGGAACACTGAAGCTTTCTTT
cdr3_aa: CASWLSWNTEAFF

d_call: .
j_call: TRBJ1-1
v_call: TRBV9
cdr3_nt: TGTGCCAGCAGCGTAGTATCAGGGTTGAACACTGAAGCTTTCTTT
cdr3_aa: CASSVVSGLNTEAFF

d_call: .
j_call: TRBJ2-5
v_call: TRBV2
cdr3_nt: TGTGCCAGCAATGGGGGGCTGGGGCCCGGGACCCAGTACTTC
cdr3_aa: CASNGGLGPGTQYF

d_call: .
j_call: TRBJ1-4
v_call: TRBV11-3
cdr3_nt: TGTGCCAGCAGCTTACAGGGAGATACAACTAATGAAAAACTGTTTTTT
cdr3_aa: CASSLQGDTTNEKLFF

d_call: .
j_call: TRBJ2-1
v_call: TRBV27
cdr3_nt: TGTGCCAGCAGCCCCCGAATTGGAAGCCACGGGGAGCAGTTCTTC
cdr3_aa: CASSPRIGSHGEQFF

d_call: TRBD1
j_call: TRBJ2-7
v_call: TRBV7-3
cdr3_nt: TGTGCCAGCAGCTTATGGGCAGGGGGTAGGTACGAGCAGTACTTC
cdr3_aa: CASSLWAGGRYEQYF

d_call: .
j_call: TRBJ1-1
v_call: TRBV5-1
cdr3_nt: TGCGCCAGCAGCTTATATACTAGCTCTGAAGCTTTCTTT
cdr3_aa: CASSLYTSSEAFF

d_call: .
j_call: TRBJ1-1
v_call: TRBV10-1
cdr3_nt: TGCGCCAGCAGTACCTTGAACACTGAAGCTTTCTTT
cdr3_aa: CASSTLNTEAFF

d_call: .
j_call: TRBJ2-1
v_call: TRBV7-6
cdr3_nt: TGTGCCAGCAGCGCCTGGGGCCATGAGCAGTTCTTC
cdr3_aa: CASSAWGHEQFF

d_call: .
j_call: TRBJ1-2
v_call: TRBV7-9
cdr3_nt: TGTGCCAGCAGCTTAGAGTCCCATGGCTACACCTTC
cdr3_aa: CASSLESHGYTF

d_call: .
j_call: TRBJ1-1
v_call: TRBV9
cdr3_nt: TGTGCCAGCAGCGTAGGAACTGTGACTGAAGCTTTCTTT
cdr3_aa: CASSVGTVTEAFF

d_call: .
j_call: TRBJ1-2
v_call: TRBV4-1
cdr3_nt: TGCGCCAGCAGCCAACCGGCGGGGATTGGGAACTATGGCTACACCTTC
cdr3_aa: CASSQPAGIGNYGYTF

d_call: TRBD1
j_call: TRBJ2-2
v_call: TRBV5-4
cdr3_nt: TGTGCCAGCAGCACGGGGACAGGAGGGAGGGAGCTGTTTTTT
cdr3_aa: CASSTGTGGRELFF